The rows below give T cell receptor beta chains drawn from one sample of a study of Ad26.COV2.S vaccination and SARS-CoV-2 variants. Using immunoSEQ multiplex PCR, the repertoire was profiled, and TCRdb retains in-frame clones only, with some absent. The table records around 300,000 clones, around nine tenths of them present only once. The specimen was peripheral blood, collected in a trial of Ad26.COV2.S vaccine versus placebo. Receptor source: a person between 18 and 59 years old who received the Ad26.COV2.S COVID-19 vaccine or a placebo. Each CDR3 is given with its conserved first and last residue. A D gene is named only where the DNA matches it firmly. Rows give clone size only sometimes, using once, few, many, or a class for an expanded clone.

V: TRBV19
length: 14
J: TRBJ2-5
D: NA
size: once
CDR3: CASSFMGWQETQYF
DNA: TGTGCCAGTAGTTTTATGGGTTGGCAAGAGACCCAGTACTTC

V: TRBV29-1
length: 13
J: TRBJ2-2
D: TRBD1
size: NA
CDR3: CSVAGTGTGELFF
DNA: TGCAGCGTCGCCGGGACAGGGACCGGGGAGCTGTTTTTT

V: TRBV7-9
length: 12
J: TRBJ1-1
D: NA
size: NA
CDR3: CASSTGRTEAFF
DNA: TGTGCCAGCAGCACCGGAAGGACTGAAGCTTTCTTT

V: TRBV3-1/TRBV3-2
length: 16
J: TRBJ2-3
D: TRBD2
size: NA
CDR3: CASSRDPGGATDTQYF
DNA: TGTGCCAGCAGCCGAGACCCCGGGGGGGCCACAGATACGCAGTATTTT

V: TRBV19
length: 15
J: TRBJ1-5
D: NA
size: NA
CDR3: CASSMRVTGNQPQHF
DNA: TGTGCCAGTAGTATGAGGGTAACAGGCAATCAGCCCCAGCATTTT

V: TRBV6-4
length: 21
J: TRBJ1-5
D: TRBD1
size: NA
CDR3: CASSDGEGQGFWGSTFQPQHF
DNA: TGTGCCAGCAGTGACGGAGAGGGACAGGGTTTTTGGGGTAGTACCTTTCAGCCCCAGCATTTT

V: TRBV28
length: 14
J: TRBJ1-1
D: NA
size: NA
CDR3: CASSFQGKNTEAFF
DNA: TGTGCCAGCAGTTTTCAGGGTAAGAACACTGAAGCTTTCTTT

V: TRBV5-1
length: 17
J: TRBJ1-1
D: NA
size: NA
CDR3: CASSPLGGSHMNTEAFF
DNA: TGCGCCAGCAGCCCCCTTGGGGGCTCCCACATGAACACTGAAGCTTTCTTT

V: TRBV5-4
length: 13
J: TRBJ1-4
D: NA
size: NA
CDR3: CASSLGGNEKLFF
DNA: TGTGCCAGCAGCTTAGGAGGGAATGAAAAACTGTTTTTT

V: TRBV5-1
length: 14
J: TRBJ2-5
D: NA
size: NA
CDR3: CASSLPQGQETQYF
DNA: TGCGCCAGCAGCTTGCCGCAGGGCCAAGAGACCCAGTACTTC

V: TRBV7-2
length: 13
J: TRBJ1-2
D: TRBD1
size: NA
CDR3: CASSFGQAGSYTF
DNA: TGTGCCAGCAGCTTCGGACAGGCAGGAAGCTACACCTTC

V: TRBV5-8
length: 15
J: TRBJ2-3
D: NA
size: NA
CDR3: CASSLGLQGTDTQYF
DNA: TGTGCCAGCAGCTTGGGTTTGCAGGGCACAGATACGCAGTATTTT

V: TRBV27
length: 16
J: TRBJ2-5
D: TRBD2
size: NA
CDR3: CASSSYLAGGRETQYF
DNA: TGTGCCAGCAGTTCCTACTTAGCGGGAGGGAGAGAGACCCAGTACTTC

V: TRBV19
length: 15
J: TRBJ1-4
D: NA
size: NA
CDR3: CASSDPGVTNEKLFF
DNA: TGTGCCAGTAGTGACCCAGGGGTAACTAATGAAAAACTGTTTTTT

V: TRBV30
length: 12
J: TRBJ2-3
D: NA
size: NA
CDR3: CAWSRDTDTQYF
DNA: TGTGCCTGGAGTCGGGACACAGATACGCAGTATTTT

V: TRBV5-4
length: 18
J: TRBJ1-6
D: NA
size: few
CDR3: CASSLVPPAHYPNSPLHF
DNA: TGTGCCAGCAGCTTGGTACCGCCGGCTCACTACCCGAATTCACCCCTCCACTTT

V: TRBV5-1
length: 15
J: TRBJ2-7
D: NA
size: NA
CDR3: CASSPGGWGSYEQYF
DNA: TGCGCCAGCAGCCCCGGAGGGTGGGGCTCCTACGAGCAGTACTTC